This T cell receptor (beta chain) was captured in a study of cytomegalovirus exposure and HLA in healthy donors. V was clipped by 5 bases and J by 5 bases; unmatched bases: 17. The CDR3 has 17 amino acids. CDR1 SEHNR and CDR2 FQNEAQ come from the germline V gene (reference sequence). PCR used 60 Vbeta primers and 13 Jbeta primers. TCRdb's copy holds only in-frame clones and misses some; the assay was immunoSEQ multiplex PCR. The repertoire holds about 130,000 clones, with over 70% as singletons. This clone was observed a few times. This TCR was recovered from a middle-aged man in good health and CMV-seropositive. The chain carries TRBV7-9 and TRBJ2-5; 7 bases align to TRBD1. Material: PBMCs. For the CDR3, the DNA is TGTGCCAGCAGCAGTTCGCGAGGGGGCTTTCAACGTGAGACCCAGTACTTC. Protein product: CASSSSRGGFQRETQYF.